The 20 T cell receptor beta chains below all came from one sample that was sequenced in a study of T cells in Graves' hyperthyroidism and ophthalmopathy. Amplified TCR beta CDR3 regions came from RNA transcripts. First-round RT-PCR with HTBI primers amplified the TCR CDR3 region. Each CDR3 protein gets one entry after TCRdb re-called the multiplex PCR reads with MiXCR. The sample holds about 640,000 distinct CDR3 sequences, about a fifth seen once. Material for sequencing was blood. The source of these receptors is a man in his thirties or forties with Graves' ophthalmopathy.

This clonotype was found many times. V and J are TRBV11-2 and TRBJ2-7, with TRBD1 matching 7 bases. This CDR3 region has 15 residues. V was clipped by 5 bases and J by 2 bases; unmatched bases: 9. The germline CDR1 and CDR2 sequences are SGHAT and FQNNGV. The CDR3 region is CASSRTRDRAYEQYF. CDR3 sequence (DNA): TGTGCCAGCAGCAGGACCCGGGACAGAGCCTACGAGCAGTACTTC.

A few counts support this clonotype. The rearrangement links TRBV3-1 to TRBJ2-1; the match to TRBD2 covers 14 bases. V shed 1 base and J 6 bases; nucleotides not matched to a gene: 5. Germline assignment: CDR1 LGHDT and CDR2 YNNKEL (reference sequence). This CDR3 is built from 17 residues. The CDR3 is CASSQVPGLAGANEQFF. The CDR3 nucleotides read TGTGCCAGCAGCCAAGTGCCGGGACTAGCGGGAGCCAATGAGCAGTTCTTC.

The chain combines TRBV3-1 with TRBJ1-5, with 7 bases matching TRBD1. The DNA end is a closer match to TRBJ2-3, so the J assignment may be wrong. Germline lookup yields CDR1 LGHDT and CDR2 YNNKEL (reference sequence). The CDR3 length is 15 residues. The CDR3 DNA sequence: TGTGCCAGCAGCCAACAGACAGGGTGGGTGGACCCCCAGTATTTT. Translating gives CASSQQTGWVDPQYF.

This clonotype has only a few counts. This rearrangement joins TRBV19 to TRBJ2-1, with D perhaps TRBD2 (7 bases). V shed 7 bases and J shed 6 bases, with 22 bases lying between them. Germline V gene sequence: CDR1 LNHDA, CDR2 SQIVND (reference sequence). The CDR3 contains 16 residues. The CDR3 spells CASTPLGGGGINEQFF. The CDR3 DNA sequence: TGTGCCAGTACCCCTCTGGGGGGGGGCGGTATCAATGAGCAGTTCTTC.

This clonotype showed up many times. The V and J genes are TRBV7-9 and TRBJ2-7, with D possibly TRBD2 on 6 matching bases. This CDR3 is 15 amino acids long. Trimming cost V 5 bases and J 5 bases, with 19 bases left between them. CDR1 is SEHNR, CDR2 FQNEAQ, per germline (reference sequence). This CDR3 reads CASSPPGGNVDEQYF. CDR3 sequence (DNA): TGTGCCAGCAGCCCCCCCGGAGGGAATGTAGACGAGCAGTACTTC.

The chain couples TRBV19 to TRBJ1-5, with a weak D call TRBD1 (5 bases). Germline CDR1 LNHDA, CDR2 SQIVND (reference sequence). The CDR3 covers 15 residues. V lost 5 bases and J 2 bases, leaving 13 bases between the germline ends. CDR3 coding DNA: TGTGCCAGTAGTCAGGGTTTTATTGGCAATCAGCCCCAGCATTTT. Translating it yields CASSQGFIGNQPQHF.

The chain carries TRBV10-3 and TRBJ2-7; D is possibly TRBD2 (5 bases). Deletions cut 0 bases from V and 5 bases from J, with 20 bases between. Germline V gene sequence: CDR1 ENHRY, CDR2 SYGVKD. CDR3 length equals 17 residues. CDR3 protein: CAISESLLVEGSHEQYF. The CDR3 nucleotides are TGTGCCATCAGTGAGTCTCTTCTTGTAGAGGGCAGCCACGAGCAGTACTTC.

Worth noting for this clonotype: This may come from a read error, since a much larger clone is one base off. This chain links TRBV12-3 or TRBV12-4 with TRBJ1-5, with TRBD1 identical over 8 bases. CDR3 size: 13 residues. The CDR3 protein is CAGRQGSNQPQHF. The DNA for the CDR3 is TGTGCCGGCAGACAGGGGAGCAATCAGCCCCAGCATTTT.

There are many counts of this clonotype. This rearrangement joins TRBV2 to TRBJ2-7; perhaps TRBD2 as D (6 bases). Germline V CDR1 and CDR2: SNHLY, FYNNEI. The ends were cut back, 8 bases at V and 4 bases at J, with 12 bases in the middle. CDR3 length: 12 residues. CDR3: CASSVRGYEQYF. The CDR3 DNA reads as TGTGCCAGCTCAGTGCGGGGTTACGAGCAGTACTTC. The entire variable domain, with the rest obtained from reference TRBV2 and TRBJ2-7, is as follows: EPEVTQTPSHQVTQMGQEVILRCVPISNHLYFYWYRQILGQKVEFLVSFYNNEISEKSEIFDDQFSVERPDGSNFTLKIRSTKLEDSAMYFCASSVRGYEQYFGPGTRLTVT.

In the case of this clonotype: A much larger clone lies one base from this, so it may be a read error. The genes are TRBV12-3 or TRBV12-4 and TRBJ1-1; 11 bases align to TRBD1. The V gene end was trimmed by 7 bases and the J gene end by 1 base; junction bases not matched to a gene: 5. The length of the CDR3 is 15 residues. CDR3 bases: TGTGCCAGCATCCTGGACAGGGGGCCGAACACTGAAGCTTTCTTT. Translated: CASILDRGPNTEAFF.

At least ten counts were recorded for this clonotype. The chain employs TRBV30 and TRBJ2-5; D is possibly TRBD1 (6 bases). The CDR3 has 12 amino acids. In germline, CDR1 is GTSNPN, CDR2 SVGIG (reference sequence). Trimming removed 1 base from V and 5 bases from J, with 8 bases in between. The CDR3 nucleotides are TGTGCCTGGAGTGGTGACAGGGAGACCCAGTACTTC. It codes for CAWSGDRETQYF.

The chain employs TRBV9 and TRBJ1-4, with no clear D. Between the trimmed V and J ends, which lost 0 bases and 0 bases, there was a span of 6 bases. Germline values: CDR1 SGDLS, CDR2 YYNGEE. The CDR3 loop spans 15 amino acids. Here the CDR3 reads CASSVDAATNEKLFF. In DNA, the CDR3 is TGTGCCAGCAGCGTAGACGCGGCAACTAATGAAAAACTGTTTTTT. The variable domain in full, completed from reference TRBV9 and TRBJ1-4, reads DSGVTQTPKHLITATGQRVTLRCSPRSGDLSVYWYQQSLDQGLQFLIQYYNGEERAKGNILERFSAQQFPDLHSELNLSSLELGDSALYFCASSVDAATNEKLFFGSGTQLSVL.

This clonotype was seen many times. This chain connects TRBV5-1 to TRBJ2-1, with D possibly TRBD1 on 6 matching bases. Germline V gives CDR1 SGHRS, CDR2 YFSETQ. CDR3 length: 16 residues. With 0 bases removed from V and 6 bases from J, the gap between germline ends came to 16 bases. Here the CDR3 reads CASSLVRGTPANEQFF. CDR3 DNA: TGCGCCAGCAGCTTGGTGAGGGGGACCCCAGCCAATGAGCAGTTCTTC.

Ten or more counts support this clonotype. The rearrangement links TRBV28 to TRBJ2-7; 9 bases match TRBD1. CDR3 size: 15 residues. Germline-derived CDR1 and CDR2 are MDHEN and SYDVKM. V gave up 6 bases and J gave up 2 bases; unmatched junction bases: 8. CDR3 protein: CASRIQGALPYEQYF. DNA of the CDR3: TGTGCCAGCAGGATACAGGGGGCCCTACCCTACGAGCAGTACTTC.

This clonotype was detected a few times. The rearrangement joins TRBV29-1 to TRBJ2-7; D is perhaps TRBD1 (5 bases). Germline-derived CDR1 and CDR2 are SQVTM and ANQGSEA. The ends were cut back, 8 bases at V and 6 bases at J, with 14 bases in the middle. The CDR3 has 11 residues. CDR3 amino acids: CSFEDRGEQYF. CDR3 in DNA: TGCAGCTTCGAGGATAGGGGCGAGCAGTACTTC.

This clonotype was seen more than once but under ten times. In nucleotides, the CDR3 is TGTGCCAGCAGCCTAAGTGGCCCCGTGACCGGGGAGCTGTTTTTT. This gives the protein CASSLSGPVTGELFF. The chain combines TRBV7-3 with TRBJ2-2; D gene unclear. Germline CDR1 and CDR2: SGHTA and FQGTGA. CDR3 size: 15 residues. Deletions cut 5 bases from V and 5 bases from J, with 15 bases between.

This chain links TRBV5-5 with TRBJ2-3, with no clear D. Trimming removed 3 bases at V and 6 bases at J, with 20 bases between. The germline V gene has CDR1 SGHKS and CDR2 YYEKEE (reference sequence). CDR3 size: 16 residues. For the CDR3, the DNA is TGTGCCAGCAGCTCCGGTAGAAGCCGCCCTTCGGATACGCAGTATTTT. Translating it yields CASSSGRSRPSDTQYF.

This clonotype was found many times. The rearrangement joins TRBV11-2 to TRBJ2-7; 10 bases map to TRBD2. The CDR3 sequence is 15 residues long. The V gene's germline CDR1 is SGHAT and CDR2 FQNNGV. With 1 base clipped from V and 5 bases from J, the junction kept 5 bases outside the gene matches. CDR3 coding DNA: TGTGCCAGCAGCTTAGGGGGACTAGCGTCCGACGAGCAGTACTTC. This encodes CASSLGGLASDEQYF.

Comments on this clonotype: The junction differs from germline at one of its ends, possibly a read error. CDR3 sequence: CASSPFPGETFF. Here the CDR3 DNA reads TGTGCCAGCAGCCCGTTTCCAGGTGAAACTTTCTTT. This chain uses TRBV4-2 with TRBJ1-1; no reliable D call. This CDR3 is 12 amino acids long. Germline V gene data show CDR1 as LGHNA and CDR2 as YNFKEQ.

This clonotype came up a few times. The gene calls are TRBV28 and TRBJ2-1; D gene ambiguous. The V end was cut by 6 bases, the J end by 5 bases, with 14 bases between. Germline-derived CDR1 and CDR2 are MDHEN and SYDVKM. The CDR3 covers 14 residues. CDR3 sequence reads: CASSPPAAHNEQFF. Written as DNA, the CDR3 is TGTGCCAGCAGCCCCCCGGCAGCTCACAATGAGCAGTTCTTC.